This TCR beta chain was sequenced for a study of breast tumors, draining lymph nodes, adjacent tissues. General observations from the study: The data were judged consistent with most tumor T cells coming from lymph node and expanding in tumor. That most tumor T cells come from lymph nodes remained unproven. Luminal-like breast cancer showed significantly higher tumor–nontumor repertoire similarity than basal-like. Tumor TCR diversity was below lymph nodes but above nontumor tissue.

TCRdb re-called the multiplex PCR reads through MiXCR, storing one row per CDR3 protein. The repertoire holds tens of thousands of distinct CDR3 sequences, with roughly 55% as singletons. About this clonotype itself: Its antigen remains unknown.

The J segment lost 6 bases and the V segment lost 7 bases, leaving 5 bases of the junction unmatched. The CDR3 loop spans 12 amino acids. Looked up from germline, CDR1 is SQVTM and CDR2 is ANQGSEA. The sequencing input was breast tumor tissue. This chain connects TRBV29-1 to TRBJ1-5, with 8 bases fitting TRBD1. The TCR sequence derives from a female donor with breast cancer. Some clones in this sample may be carry-over from other donors' samples. CDR3 in amino acids: CSEDREGQPQHF. In nucleotides, the CDR3 is TGCAGCGAGGACAGGGAAGGTCAGCCCCAGCATTTT.